This TCR beta chain is from a study of blood T cell repertoires in COVID-19. In the study overall: Donors in the United States, Italy and Spain gave samples during acute or convalescent COVID-19. From T cells, B-cell-depleted T cells, or PBMCs came the material, which was cDNA or gDNA.

In the original analysis: Reference gene primer amplification gave estimated nucleated cell counts. Method: immunoSEQ multiplex PCR; TCRdb's copy keeps in-frame clones and lacks some. Clone size and the V and J calls come from that table; the DNA yielded D and trimming. The profile shows around 240,000 clones, about 89% of them singletons. The CDR3 has 13 amino acids. V was trimmed by 3 bases and J by 4 bases, leaving 5 bases between them. In germline, CDR1 is KGHDR, CDR2 SFDVKD. The study assigned cohorts using participant-reported clinical history. The receptor was derived from a human donor in a cohort exposed to, infected with or recovered from COVID-19 (not recorded which). The donor label of this sample is uncertain. The chain links TRBV24-1 to TRBJ2-2; no firm D call. The sequencing input was PBMCs or T cells enriched from blood (not recorded which). CDR3 sequence (DNA): TGTGCCACCAGTGATGAGCCCACCGGGGAGCTGTTTTTT. It specifies CATSDEPTGELFF.